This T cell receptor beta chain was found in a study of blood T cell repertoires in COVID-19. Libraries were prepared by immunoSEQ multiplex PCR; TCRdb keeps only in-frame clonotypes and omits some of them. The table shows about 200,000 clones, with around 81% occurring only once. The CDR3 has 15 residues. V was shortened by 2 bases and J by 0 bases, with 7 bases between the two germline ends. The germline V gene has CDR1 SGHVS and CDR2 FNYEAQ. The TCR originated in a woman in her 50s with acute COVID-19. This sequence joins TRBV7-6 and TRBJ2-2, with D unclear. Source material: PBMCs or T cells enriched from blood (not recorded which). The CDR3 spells CASSLNRANTGELFF. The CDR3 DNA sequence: TGTGCCAGCAGCTTAAATCGAGCGAACACCGGGGAGCTGTTTTTT.